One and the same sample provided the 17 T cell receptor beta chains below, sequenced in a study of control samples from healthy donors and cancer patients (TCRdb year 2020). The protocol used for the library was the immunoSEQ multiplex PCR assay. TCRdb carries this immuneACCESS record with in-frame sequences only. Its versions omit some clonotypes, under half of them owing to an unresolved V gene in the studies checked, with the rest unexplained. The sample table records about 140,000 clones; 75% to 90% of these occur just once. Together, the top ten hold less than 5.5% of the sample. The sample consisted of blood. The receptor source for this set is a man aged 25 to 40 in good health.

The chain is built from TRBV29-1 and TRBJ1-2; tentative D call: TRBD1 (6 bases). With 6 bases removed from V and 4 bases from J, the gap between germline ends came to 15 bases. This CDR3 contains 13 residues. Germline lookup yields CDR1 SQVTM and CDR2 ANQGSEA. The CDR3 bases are TGCAGCGTATTGGGGGCTCGGGGCTATGGCTACACCTTC. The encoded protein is CSVLGARGYGYTF.

The CDR3 loop is CSARGETAFGYTF. The CDR3 nucleotides are TGCAGCGCCCGAGGGGAGACAGCTTTCGGCTACACCTTC. The chain joins TRBV29-1 to TRBJ1-2, with a possible D match to TRBD1 (5 bases). V was clipped by 7 bases and J by 8 bases, with 20 bases between them. The CDR3 is 13 residues long. Germline V gene data show CDR1 as SQVTM and CDR2 as ANQGSEA. Full variable domain (remainder filled in from reference TRBV29-1 and TRBJ1-2): SAVISQKPSRDICQRGTSLTIQCQVDSQVTMMFWYRQQPGQSLTLIATANQGSEATYESGFVIDKFPISRPNLTFSTLTVSNMSPEDSSIYLCSARGETAFGYTFGSGTRLTVV.

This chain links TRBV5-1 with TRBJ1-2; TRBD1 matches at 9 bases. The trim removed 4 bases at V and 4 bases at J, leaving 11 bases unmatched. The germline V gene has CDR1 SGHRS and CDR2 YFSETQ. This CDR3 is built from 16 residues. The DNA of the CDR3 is TGCGCCAGCAGCGCGGACCCGGACAGGGGCGCCTATGGCTACACCTTC. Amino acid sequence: CASSADPDRGAYGYTF.

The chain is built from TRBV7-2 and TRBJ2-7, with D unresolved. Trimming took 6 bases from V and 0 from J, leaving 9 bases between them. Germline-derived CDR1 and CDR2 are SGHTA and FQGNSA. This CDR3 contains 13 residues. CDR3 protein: CASRFLSSYEQYF. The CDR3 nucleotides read TGTGCCAGCAGGTTTTTATCCTCCTACGAGCAGTACTTC.

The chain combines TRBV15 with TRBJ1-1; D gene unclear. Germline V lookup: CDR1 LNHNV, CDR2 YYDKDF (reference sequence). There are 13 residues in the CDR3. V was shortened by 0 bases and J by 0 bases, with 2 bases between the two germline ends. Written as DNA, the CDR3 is TGTGCCACCAGCAGAGACATGAACACTGAAGCTTTCTTT. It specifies CATSRDMNTEAFF. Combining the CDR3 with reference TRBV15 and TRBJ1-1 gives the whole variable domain DAMVIQNPRYQVTQFGKPVTLSCSQTLNHNVMYWYQQKSSQAPKLLFHYYDKDFNNEADTPDNFQSRRPNTSFCFLDIRSPGLGDTAMYLCATSRDMNTEAFFGQGTRLTVV.

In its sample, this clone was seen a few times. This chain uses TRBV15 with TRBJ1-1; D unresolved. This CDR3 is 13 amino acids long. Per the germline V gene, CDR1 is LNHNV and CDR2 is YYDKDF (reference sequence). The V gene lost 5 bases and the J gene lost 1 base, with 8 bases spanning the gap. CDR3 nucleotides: TGTGCCACCAGCGCACAGCCGAACACTGAAGCTTTCTTT. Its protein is CATSAQPNTEAFF.

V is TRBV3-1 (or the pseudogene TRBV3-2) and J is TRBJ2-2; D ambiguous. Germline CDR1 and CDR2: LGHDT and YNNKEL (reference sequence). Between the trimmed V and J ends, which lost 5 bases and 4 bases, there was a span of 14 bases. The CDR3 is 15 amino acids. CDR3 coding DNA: TGTGCCAGCAGCGAAACCCCCAGCAGCACCGGGGAGCTGTTTTTT. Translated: CASSETPSSTGELFF.

The chain's CDR3 is CASKRWATDTQYF. The DNA for the CDR3 is TGTGCCAGCAAAAGATGGGCCACAGATACGCAGTATTTT. This sequence joins TRBV27 and TRBJ2-3; D unclear. This CDR3 contains 13 residues. Germline V gene data show CDR1 as MNHEY and CDR2 as SMNVEV (reference sequence). Trimming stripped 7 bases from V and 2 bases from J, with 10 bases between.

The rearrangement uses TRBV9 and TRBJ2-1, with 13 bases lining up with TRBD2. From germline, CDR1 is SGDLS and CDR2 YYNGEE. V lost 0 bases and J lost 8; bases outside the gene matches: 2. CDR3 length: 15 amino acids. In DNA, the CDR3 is TGTGCCAGCAGCGTAGGGGGACTAGCGGGATATGAGCAGTTCTTC. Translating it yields CASSVGGLAGYEQFF.

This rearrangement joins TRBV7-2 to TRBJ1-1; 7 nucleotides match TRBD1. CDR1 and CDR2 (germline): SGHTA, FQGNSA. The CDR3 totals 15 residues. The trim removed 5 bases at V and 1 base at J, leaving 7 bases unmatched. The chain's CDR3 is CASSLKGQKNTEAFF. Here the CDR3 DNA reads TGTGCCAGCAGCCTAAAGGGACAGAAGAACACTGAAGCTTTCTTT.

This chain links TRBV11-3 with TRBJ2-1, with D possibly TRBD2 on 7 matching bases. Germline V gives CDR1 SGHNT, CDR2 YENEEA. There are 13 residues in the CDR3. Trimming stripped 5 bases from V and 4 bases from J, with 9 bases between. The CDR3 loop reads CASSRGAYNEQFF. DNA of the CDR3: TGTGCCAGCAGCCGGGGGGCATACAATGAGCAGTTCTTC.

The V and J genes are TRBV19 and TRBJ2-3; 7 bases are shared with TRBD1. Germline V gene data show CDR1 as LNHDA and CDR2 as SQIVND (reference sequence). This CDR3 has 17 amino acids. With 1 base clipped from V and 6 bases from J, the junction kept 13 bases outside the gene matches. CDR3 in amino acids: CASSIVYRGPISDTQYF. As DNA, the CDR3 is TGTGCCAGTAGTATAGTTTATAGGGGGCCAATTTCTGATACGCAGTATTTT.

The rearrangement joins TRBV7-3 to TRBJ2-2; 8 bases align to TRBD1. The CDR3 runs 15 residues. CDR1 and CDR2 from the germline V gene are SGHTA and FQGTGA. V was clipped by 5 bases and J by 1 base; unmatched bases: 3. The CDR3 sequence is CASSAGQGNTGELFF. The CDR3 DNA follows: TGTGCCAGCAGCGCAGGACAGGGGAACACCGGGGAGCTGTTTTTT.

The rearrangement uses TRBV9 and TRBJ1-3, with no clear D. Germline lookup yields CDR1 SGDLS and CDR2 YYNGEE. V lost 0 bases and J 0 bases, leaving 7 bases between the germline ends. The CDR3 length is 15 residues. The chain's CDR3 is CASSVESGSGNTIYF. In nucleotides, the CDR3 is TGTGCCAGCAGCGTAGAGTCAGGCTCTGGAAACACCATATATTTT.

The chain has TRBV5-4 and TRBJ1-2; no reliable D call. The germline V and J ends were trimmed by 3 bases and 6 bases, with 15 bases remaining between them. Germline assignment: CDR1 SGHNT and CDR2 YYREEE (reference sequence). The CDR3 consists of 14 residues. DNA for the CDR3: TGTGCCAGCAGCTCGATGGCAGAACCCAATGGCTACACCTTC. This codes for CASSSMAEPNGYTF.

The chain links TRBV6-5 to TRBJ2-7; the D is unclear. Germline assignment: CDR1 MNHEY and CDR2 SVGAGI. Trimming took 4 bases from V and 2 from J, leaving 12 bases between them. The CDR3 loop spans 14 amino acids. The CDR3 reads CASSSPSVPYEQYF. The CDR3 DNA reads TGTGCCAGCAGTTCCCCTTCTGTTCCCTACGAGCAGTACTTC.

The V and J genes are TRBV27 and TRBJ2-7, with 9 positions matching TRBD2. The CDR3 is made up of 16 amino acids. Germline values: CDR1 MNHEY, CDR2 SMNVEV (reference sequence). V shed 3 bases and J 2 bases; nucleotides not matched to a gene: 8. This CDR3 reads CASSFSSGLATYEQYF. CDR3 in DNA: TGTGCCAGCAGTTTTTCTTCCGGACTAGCGACCTACGAGCAGTACTTC.